The 24 T cell receptor beta chains in this list originate from one sample, sequenced in a study of blood T cell repertoires in COVID-19. Generated by immunoSEQ multiplex PCR, the TCRdb table keeps only in-frame clones and is missing some. In the table there are about 280,000 clones, 83% of which are singletons. Sequencing was performed on peripheral blood. The receptors shown here come from a woman in her forties or fifties who had recovered from COVID-19.

In this sample, this clone turned up a few times. The chain combines TRBV7-2 with TRBJ1-5; no firm D call. The CDR3 runs 13 residues. From germline, CDR1 is SGHTA and CDR2 FQGNSA. V was shortened by 2 bases and J by 5 bases, with 7 bases between the two germline ends. The DNA of the CDR3 is TGTGCCAGCAGCTTATCTCCAGATCAGCCCCAGCATTTT. This encodes CASSLSPDQPQHF.

CDR3 DNA: TGTGCCAGCAGCCCCACGATGGACAGTCGCTATGGCTACACCTTC. This gives the protein CASSPTMDSRYGYTF. This sequence joins TRBV7-2 and TRBJ1-2, with a possible D match to TRBD1 (6 bases). This CDR3 has 15 residues. Between the trimmed V and J ends, which lost 5 bases and 4 bases, there was a span of 17 bases. Germline V gene sequence: CDR1 SGHTA, CDR2 FQGNSA.

This clone came up once. J is TRBJ2-1 and V is TRBV7-2, with D perhaps TRBD2 (6 bases). Germline V gives CDR1 SGHTA, CDR2 FQGNSA. This CDR3 is built from 15 residues. Between the trimmed V and J ends, which lost 2 bases and 4 bases, there was a span of 12 bases. The CDR3 DNA sequence: TGTGCCAGCAGCTTAATCCGGGGGAGTTACAATGAGCAGTTCTTC. Encoded protein: CASSLIRGSYNEQFF. Full variable domain (outside the CDR3, taken from reference TRBV7-2 and TRBJ2-1): GAGVSQSPSNKVTEKGKDVELRCDPISGHTALYWYRQSLGQGLEFLIYFQGNSAPDKSGLPSDRFSAERTGGSVSTLTIQRTQQEDSAVYLCASSLIRGSYNEQFFGPGTRLTVL.

This chain links TRBV6-5 with TRBJ1-2; a possible D gene is TRBD1 (6 bases). This CDR3 region has 14 residues. V dropped 2 bases and J dropped 4 bases, with 11 bases sitting between them. Germline V gives CDR1 MNHEY, CDR2 SVGAGI. CDR3 sequence reads: CASSYRTGFYGYTF. The DNA for the CDR3 is TGTGCCAGCAGTTACCGAACAGGGTTCTATGGCTACACCTTC.

The gene calls are TRBV4-3 and TRBJ2-1; TRBD1 is a possible D gene (7 bases). This CDR3 is 17 amino acids long. Trimming cost V 4 bases and J 7 bases, with 23 bases left between them. Germline CDR1 and CDR2: LGHNA and YSLEER. The CDR3 region is CASSRVAQGLAGNEQFF. The CDR3 nucleotides read TGCGCCAGCAGCCGGGTCGCACAGGGGCTCGCGGGGAATGAGCAGTTCTTC.

The chain recombines TRBV10-1 with TRBJ2-7; TRBD1 aligns across 8 bases. The V gene end was trimmed by 4 bases and the J gene end by 2 bases; junction bases not matched to a gene: 10. This CDR3 is 16 amino acids long. CDR1 and CDR2 from the germline V gene are WNHNN and SYGVQD (reference sequence). CDR3 sequence reads: CASSGPQGERPYEQYF. The DNA for the CDR3 is TGCGCCAGCAGTGGGCCACAGGGGGAAAGGCCCTACGAGCAGTACTTC.

The DNA for the CDR3 is TGTGCCAGCAGCCGACAGGTCTACGAGCAGTACTTC. Residues: CASSRQVYEQYF. The V gene is TRBV2, the J gene TRBJ2-7, with D maybe TRBD1 (6 bases). Trimming removed 6 bases from V and 3 bases from J, with 9 bases in between. The CDR3 has 12 amino acids. Germline CDR1 and CDR2: SNHLY and FYNNEI.

CDR3 bases: TGCGCCAGCAGTCAAACAGGTCACTATGGCTACACCTTC. Translating gives CASSQTGHYGYTF. The J gene is TRBJ1-2, the V gene TRBV23-1, with D tentatively TRBD1 (5 bases). TRBV23-1 is an ORF for which the function is uncertain. This CDR3 has 13 amino acids. V was trimmed by 2 bases and J by 3 bases, leaving 7 bases between them.

The chain uses TRBV6-5 and TRBJ1-2; 9 bases are a match to TRBD1. Germline values: CDR1 MNHEY, CDR2 SVGAGI. The CDR3 sequence is 15 residues long. Trimming cost V 8 bases and J 4 bases; bases outside gene matches: 11. In DNA form, the CDR3 reads TGTGCCAGCGCGTTACAGACAGGGGGAAGCTATGGCTACACCTTC. It specifies CASALQTGGSYGYTF.

This clone was counted once. This chain links TRBV5-4 with TRBJ1-1, with D possibly being TRBD1 (5 bases). CDR1 is SGHNT, CDR2 YYREEE, per germline (reference sequence). The CDR3 consists of 10 residues. V was clipped by 6 bases and J by 11 bases, with 11 bases between them. The CDR3 DNA reads TGTGCCAGCACGTTGGGGGGGGCTTTCTTT. Protein product: CASTLGGAFF.

The chain carries TRBV29-1 and TRBJ2-3; 7 nucleotides match TRBD1. The CDR3 sequence is 17 residues long. Germline CDR1 reads SQVTM; CDR2 reads ANQGSEA. J gave up 2 bases and V 6 bases, and 17 bases lay outside the gene matches. CDR3 loop: CSVEPFWGQPITDTQYF. The CDR3 DNA reads as TGCAGCGTCGAGCCCTTTTGGGGACAGCCGATCACAGATACGCAGTATTTT.

Only one count was recorded for this clone. The chain is built from TRBV6-5 and TRBJ1-1, with 9 nucleotides matching TRBD1. Trimming took 6 bases from V and 3 from J; bases not matched to a gene: 5. This CDR3 has 14 residues. Germline V gives CDR1 MNHEY, CDR2 SVGAGI. For the CDR3, the DNA is TGTGCCAGCAGCCTGGACAGGGGAGACACTGAAGCTTTCTTT. The encoded protein is CASSLDRGDTEAFF.

The CDR3 here is CASSSPTGGKYEQYF. For the CDR3, the DNA is TGTGCCAGCAGTTCCCCTACAGGGGGCAAGTACGAGCAGTACTTC. V and J are TRBV7-7 and TRBJ2-7; the match to TRBD1 covers 9 bases. The J segment lost 4 bases and the V segment lost 6 bases, leaving 10 bases of the junction unmatched. The CDR3 loop spans 15 amino acids. The germline V gene encodes CDR1 SSHAT and CDR2 FNYEAQ (reference sequence).

As regards this clone: Other nucleotide sequences in the sample specify the same CDR3. CDR3 protein: CAWSVRDTQYF. The DNA for the CDR3 is TGTGCCTGGAGTGTACGGGATACGCAGTATTTT. The J gene is TRBJ2-3, the V gene TRBV30; D gene unclear. CDR3 length: 11 residues. V was cut by 0 bases and J by 6 bases, with 4 bases left in between. From germline, CDR1 is GTSNPN and CDR2 SVGIG (reference sequence).

This chain uses TRBV28 with TRBJ1-2; possibly TRBD1 for D (6 bases). The CDR3 length is 16 residues. V gave up 5 bases and J gave up 3 bases, with 19 bases separating them. CDR1 and CDR2 from the germline V gene are MDHEN and SYDVKM. CDR3 coding DNA: TGTGCCAGCAGTATTGGGGGCGGGAGTTGGGACTATGGCTACACCTTC. Its translation is CASSIGGGSWDYGYTF.

This clone was recorded a few times. The CDR3 region is CASSPDGNSYEQYF. The CDR3 region has the DNA TGTGCCAGCAGCCCAGACGGGAACTCCTACGAGCAGTACTTC. The chain combines TRBV7-6 with TRBJ2-7; D possibly corresponds to TRBD2 (5 bases). The CDR3 consists of 14 residues. Germline CDR1 reads SGHVS; CDR2 reads FNYEAQ. V lost 5 bases and J lost 0, with 11 bases in between.

This clone has a single count. This chain links TRBV19 with TRBJ1-1; TRBD1 matches 10 bases. Germline loops: CDR1 LNHDA, CDR2 SQIVND (reference sequence). This CDR3 has 15 amino acids. V lost 6 bases to trimming and J lost 4 bases; unmatched junction nucleotides: 8. The CDR3 DNA is TGTGCCAGTAGGGATCGACAGGGGGCGGCCACTGAAGCTTTCTTT. This translates into CASRDRQGAATEAFF. Full variable domain (rest looked up from reference TRBV19 and TRBJ1-1): DGGITQSPKYLFRKEGQNVTLSCEQNLNHDAMYWYRQDPGQGLRLIYYSQIVNDFQKGDIAEGYSVSREKKESFPLTVTSAQKNPTAFYLCASRDRQGAATEAFFGQGTRLTVV.

V usage is TRBV4-3 and J usage is TRBJ2-3, with D uncertain. Germline V gene lookup returns CDR1 LGHNA and CDR2 YSLEER. V dropped 1 base and J dropped 0 bases, with 8 bases sitting between them. This CDR3 has 15 amino acids. CDR3 coding DNA: TGCGCCAGCAGCCAAGTATACAGAAGCACAGATACGCAGTATTTT. Translated, it gives CASSQVYRSTDTQYF.

V usage is TRBV18 and J usage is TRBJ2-5; TRBD2 might be the D (5 bases). V was clipped by 2 bases and J by 5 bases, with 9 bases between them. Germline lookup yields CDR1 KGHSH and CDR2 LQKENI. CDR3 length: 13 amino acids. The CDR3 DNA is TGTGCCAGCTCACCATTGAGGGCGGAGACCCAGTACTTC. Its translation: CASSPLRAETQYF.

The chain is built from TRBV5-1 and TRBJ1-4; possibly TRBD1 for D (6 bases). Germline V gene sequence: CDR1 SGHRS, CDR2 YFSETQ. V gave up 5 bases and J gave up 2 bases, with 13 bases separating them. CDR3 size: 15 residues. CDR3: CASRRAGETNEKLFF. The CDR3 nucleotides read TGCGCCAGCAGGCGCGCAGGGGAGACTAATGAAAAACTGTTTTTT.

CDR3 in DNA: TGTGCCAGCAGCCCTGCTCGGCGGGGGGGCTTTTATTTT. Amino acid sequence: CASSPARRGGFYF. The chain recombines TRBV3-1 (or the pseudogene TRBV3-2) with TRBJ2-3, with TRBD2 identical over 9 bases. V gave up 4 bases and J gave up 15 bases; unmatched junction bases: 11. Germline lookup yields CDR1 LGHDT and CDR2 YNNKEL (reference sequence). The CDR3 has 13 amino acids.

This sequence joins TRBV9 and TRBJ2-5, with unresolved D. The CDR3 is 13 amino acids. V shed 2 bases and J shed 2 bases, with 7 bases lying between them. Germline CDR1 reads SGDLS; CDR2 reads YYNGEE. This chain's CDR3 is CASSVSRQETQYF. Here the CDR3 DNA reads TGTGCCAGCAGCGTTAGCAGACAAGAGACCCAGTACTTC.

With regard to this clone: This CDR3 is also generated by other DNA sequences in the sample. V is TRBV18 and J is TRBJ1-1, with 10 bases fitting TRBD1. V shed 6 bases and J 5 bases; nucleotides not matched to a gene: 6. CDR1 and CDR2 from the germline V gene are KGHSH and LQKENI. The CDR3 consists of 14 residues. The CDR3 sequence: CASSPDRGRTEAFF. The CDR3 nucleotides are TGTGCCAGCTCCCCCGACAGGGGGCGAACTGAAGCTTTCTTT.

J is TRBJ1-2 and V is TRBV19, with a weak D call TRBD1 (5 bases). The germline gives CDR1 LNHDA, CDR2 SQIVND (reference sequence). V was shortened by 3 bases and J by 4 bases, with 18 bases between the two germline ends. CDR3 length equals 16 residues. CDR3 in amino acids: CASSMDKSELGYGYTF. The CDR3 bases are TGTGCCAGTAGTATGGACAAGAGTGAGCTTGGCTATGGCTACACCTTC. Using reference TRBV19 and TRBJ1-2 for the parts outside the CDR3, the full variable domain is DGGITQSPKYLFRKEGQNVTLSCEQNLNHDAMYWYRQDPGQGLRLIYYSQIVNDFQKGDIAEGYSVSREKKESFPLTVTSAQKNPTAFYLCASSMDKSELGYGYTFGSGTRLTVV.